This TCR beta chain was profiled in a study of blood T cell repertoires in COVID-19 (dated by TCRdb to the early 2020s). Notes on the research overall: Samples covering the acute and convalescent phases of COVID-19 were provided by collaborators in the United States, Italy and Spain. The prospective study material was composed of cDNA or gDNA derived from T cells, B-cell-depleted T cells, or PBMCs. Subjects who had been exposed to COVID-19, were actively infected with it, or had recovered from it provided the deeply sampled blood TCRbeta repertoires that made up the dataset. The repertoires were released in a freely available public database intended as a resource for research on the immune response to SARS-CoV-2. The samples were drawn from the first 160 participants of the ongoing ImmuneRACE study and from 950 to 1,500 subjects provided by 6 global collaborators. The sample metadata nearly always contained a de-identified subject ID, COVID-19 status, age in years and sex. Where available, HLA class I and class II types were taken from metadata supplied by the sample provider and were not determined by assay-based typing. Results and caveats for the whole study, not just this receptor: How much clinical and demographic metadata was included differed by source and by participant, and the metadata was provided uncurated.

From the cysteine through the phenylalanine, the CDR3 covers 14 amino acids. The only DNA kept is the CDR3, 42 bases in frame from the first base. CDR1 and CDR2 are read off the germline V gene as SNHLY and FYNNEI. V is pared back by 6 bases and J by 4 bases, with 15 bases lying between the germline termini. The collaborating institutions used their own protocols to collect whole blood in K2EDTA tubes. For TCRbeta analysis, collaborators shipped samples as frozen whole blood, isolated PBMCs, or DNA extracted from either of those sample types. Remarks on this clone: The antigen this receptor binds is unknown. No quality values exist for individual bases; no much larger clone is one base distant.

TCRbeta CDR3 regions were amplified from genomic DNA by means of the immunoSEQ Assay, a bias-controlled multiplex PCR. For the original study's pipeline: Nucleated cell counts per sample were estimated from amplification of reference gene primers within the assay. Sequence reads were collapsed and filtered to measure the absolute abundance of every unique TCRbeta CDR3 rearrangement. For each sample, productive Simpson clonality was calculated as the square root of Simpson's diversity index over productive rearrangements. Sourced from immuneACCESS, this table was stored by TCRdb with only in-frame sequences that have V and J called. A share of the clones is absent; for the studies checked, an unresolved V gene accounts for under half, and the remainder has no known explanation. The V and J calls and clone size are taken from that table; D and trimming were inferred from the DNA. A total of fewer than 85,000 clones appear in this sample, about four fifths of them only once. The ten largest clones take up approximately 17% of the sample.

Recombination linked TRBV2 to TRBJ1-2; TRBD1 might be the D gene, on 5 matching bases. The sequencing input was peripheral blood. This TCR derives from a woman aged 60-75 years with acute or convalescent COVID-19. At the DNA level, the sequence is TGTGCCAGCAGAACGGGCAGGGTGGTCTATGGCTACACCTTC. The resulting protein is CASRTGRVVYGYTF. The entire variable domain, with the stretches around the CDR3 drawn from the reference TRBV2 and TRBJ1-2 proteins, is EPEVTQTPSHQVTQMGQEVILRCVPISNHLYFYWYRQILGQKVEFLVSFYNNEISEKSEIFDDQFSVERPDGSNFTLKIRSTKLEDSAMYFCASRTGRVVYGYTFGSGTRLTVV.